The clone carrying this TCR beta chain was counted a single time. The antigen is not known. The data stem from a study of cytomegalovirus exposure and HLA in healthy donors. Study-wide points: Analyses of presence/absence relied on an assumption of roughly uniform sequencing depth across donors.

This PCR relied on a set of 60 Vbeta primers and 13 Jbeta primers. Measured with immunoSEQ multiplex PCR; TCRdb has only the in-frame clones, and not every one. The table has 95,000 to 100,000 clones, about four fifths seen once. Germline V CDR1 and CDR2: GTSNPN, SVGIG (reference sequence). The CDR3 runs to 15 residues. The ends were cut back, 2 bases at V and 1 base at J, with 15 bases in the middle. The receptor comes from a woman aged 40 to 50 in good health and CMV-seronegative. The V gene is TRBV30, the J gene TRBJ2-7; TRBD2 might be the D (6 bases). The specimen was PBMCs. The chain's CDR3 is CAWSPPASASYEQYF. The CDR3 DNA sequence: TGTGCCTGGAGTCCCCCCGCTAGCGCTTCCTACGAGCAGTACTTC.